These 14 T cell receptor beta chains were sequenced from one sample in a study of monozygotic twins with inflammatory bowel disease. After re-calling the 5' RACE reads, TCRdb lists one entry per CDR3 protein, DNA absent. Recorded for this sample: approximately 400,000 distinct CDR3 sequences. Sequenced input: blood. All receptors derive from a human donor with ulcerative colitis or Crohn's disease, or a healthy co-twin of an affected twin (not recorded which).

V and J are TRBV4-3 and TRBJ2-1; no DNA is available, so the TRBD2 call from TCRdb remains unchecked. The CDR3 extends over 15 amino acids. Germline V CDR1 and CDR2: LGHNA, YSLEER. The CDR3: CASSLRLANYNEQFF.

CDR3: CASSPEAVTGELFF. This chain joins TRBV18 and TRBJ2-2; TCRdb selects TRBD2, and the lack of DNA leaves this call unchecked. The CDR3 sequence is 14 residues long. Germline V CDR1 and CDR2: KGHSH, LQKENI.

The rearrangement uses TRBV12-3 or TRBV12-4 and TRBJ1-5; TCRdb's D call, TRBD1, is unchecked because there is no DNA. The CDR3 is 13 amino acids. CDR3 residues: CASRGHTNQPQHF.

The rearrangement links TRBV10-3 to TRBJ2-7; TCRdb returns TRBD1, unconfirmable since there is no DNA. CDR3 length: 16 residues. Germline V gene lookup returns CDR1 ENHRY and CDR2 SYGVKD. The CDR3 loop reads CAISDPPGGGAYEQYF.

This chain joins TRBV4-1 and TRBJ2-7; TCRdb designates TRBD2, a call that cannot be tested without DNA. Germline CDR1 and CDR2: MGHRA and YSYEKL. The CDR3 loop spans 15 amino acids. The CDR3 protein is CASSQDPGGNYEQYF.

The chain uses TRBV11-2 and TRBJ2-7; TCRdb proposes TRBD1, but this gene call is untestable without DNA. Per germline, CDR1 SGHAT and CDR2 FQNNGV. This CDR3 spans 13 amino acids. CDR3 amino acids: CASSLYRGDEQYF.

The V and J genes are TRBV28 and TRBJ2-4; TCRdb lists TRBD1, though no DNA is available to test this call. Germline CDR1 MDHEN, CDR2 SYDVKM. CDR3 length: 13 amino acids. CDR3: CASSRTQGNIQYF.

This sequence joins TRBV6-5 and TRBJ2-1; without DNA, the TCRdb call of TRBD1 cannot be checked. Germline V CDR1 and CDR2: MNHEY, SVGAGI. This CDR3 comprises 17 residues. CDR3 sequence reads: CASSYSIQGPFYNEQFF.

The gene calls are TRBV6-6 and TRBJ2-1; TCRdb picks TRBD1, but there is no DNA to check that call. The V gene's germline CDR1 is MNHNY and CDR2 SVGAGI (reference sequence). This CDR3 contains 14 residues. The CDR3 sequence: CASRPPTVYNEQFF.

The rearrangement joins TRBV7-3 to TRBJ1-1; the D call from TCRdb, TRBD1, cannot be confirmed without DNA. CDR3 size: 15 residues. The germline gives CDR1 SGHTA, CDR2 FQGTGA. This CDR3 is CASSLKGQSNTEAFF.

This chain uses TRBV19 with TRBJ2-2; there is no DNA to check the TCRdb D call of TRBD1. Looked up from germline, CDR1 is LNHDA and CDR2 is SQIVND (reference sequence). This CDR3 has 14 residues. The CDR3 sequence is CASTDRGNTAELFF.

This chain links TRBV20-1 with TRBJ1-1. The CDR3 is made up of 13 amino acids. Germline assignment: CDR1 DFQATT and CDR2 SNEGSKA (reference sequence). The CDR3 region is CSARVRPDAEAFF.

The chain is built from TRBV24-1 and TRBJ2-3; TCRdb's D gene call, TRBD1, goes unchecked for lack of DNA. The CDR3 is 13 residues long. Germline CDR1 KGHDR, CDR2 SFDVKD. The CDR3 here is CATSDPQVREQYF.

The V call is TRBV28, the J call TRBJ1-2; checking the TCRdb D call of TRBD1 is not possible without DNA. Germline loops: CDR1 MDHEN, CDR2 SYDVKM. The CDR3 covers 14 residues. The CDR3 sequence: CASSFRGRSYGYTF.